The following is a T cell receptor beta chain sequence with its context. Its antigen remains unknown. The data belong to a study of cytomegalovirus exposure and HLA in healthy donors. General study points: In vitro assays verified that three CMV-associated chains recognized CMV antigens specifically. Associated with cytomegalovirus, according to the listing, were some 180 TCR beta chains. It was reported that the classifier diagnosed cytomegalovirus status with high specificity and sensitivity in both the original and validation cohorts.

This table comes from immunoSEQ multiplex PCR, and its TCRdb copy is limited to in-frame clones, with some not included. The repertoire consists of roughly 300,000 clones, with roughly 88% occurring once and the leading ten covering about 0.91%. The germline gives CDR1 LGHNA, CDR2 YSLEER. This CDR3 is built from 16 residues. Trimming pared 5 bases from V and 4 bases from J, leaving 20 bases between. The donors were part of the validation cohort, which consisted of over a hundred subjects and was separate from the first cohort of 670 or so subjects. This sequence joins TRBV4-3 and TRBJ1-2, with D perhaps matching TRBD1 (6 bases). What was sequenced was PBMCs. The sequence derives from a young woman in good health and CMV-seronegative. CDR3 region: CASSKDAGTPSYGYTF. CDR3 sequence (DNA): TGCGCCAGCAGCAAGGACGCCGGGACACCTTCCTATGGCTACACCTTC.